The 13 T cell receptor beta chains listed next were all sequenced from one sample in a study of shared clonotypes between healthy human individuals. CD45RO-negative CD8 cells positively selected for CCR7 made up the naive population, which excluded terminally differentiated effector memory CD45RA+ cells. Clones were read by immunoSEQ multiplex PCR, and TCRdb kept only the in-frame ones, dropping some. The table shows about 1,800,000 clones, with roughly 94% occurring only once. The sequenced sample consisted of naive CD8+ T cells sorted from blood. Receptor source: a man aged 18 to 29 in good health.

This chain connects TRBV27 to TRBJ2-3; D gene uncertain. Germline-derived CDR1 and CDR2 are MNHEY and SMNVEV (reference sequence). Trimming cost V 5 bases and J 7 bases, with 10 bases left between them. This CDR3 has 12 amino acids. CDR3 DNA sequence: TGTGCCAGCAGTCTCGACCGGTATACGCAGTATTTT. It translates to CASSLDRYTQYF.

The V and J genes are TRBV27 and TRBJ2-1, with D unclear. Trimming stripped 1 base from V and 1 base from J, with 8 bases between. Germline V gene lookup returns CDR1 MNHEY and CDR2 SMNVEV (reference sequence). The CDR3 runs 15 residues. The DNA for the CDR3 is TGTGCCAGCAGTTTATTGGTAGATTCCTACAATGAGCAGTTCTTC. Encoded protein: CASSLLVDSYNEQFF.

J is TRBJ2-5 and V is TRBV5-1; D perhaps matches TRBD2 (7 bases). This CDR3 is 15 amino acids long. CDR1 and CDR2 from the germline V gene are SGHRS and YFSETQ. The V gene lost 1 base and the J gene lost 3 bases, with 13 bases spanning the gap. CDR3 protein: CASSLTGGDKETQYF. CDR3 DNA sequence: TGCGCCAGCAGCTTGACGGGGGGCGATAAAGAGACCCAGTACTTC.

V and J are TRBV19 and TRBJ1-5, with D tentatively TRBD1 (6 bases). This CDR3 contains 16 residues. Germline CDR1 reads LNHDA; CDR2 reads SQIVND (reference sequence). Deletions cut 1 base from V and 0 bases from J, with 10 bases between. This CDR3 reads CASSIGGADSNQPQHF. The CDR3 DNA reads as TGTGCCAGTAGTATAGGGGGGGCGGATAGCAATCAGCCCCAGCATTTT. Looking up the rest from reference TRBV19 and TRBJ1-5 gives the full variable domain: DGGITQSPKYLFRKEGQNVTLSCEQNLNHDAMYWYRQDPGQGLRLIYYSQIVNDFQKGDIAEGYSVSREKKESFPLTVTSAQKNPTAFYLCASSIGGADSNQPQHFGDGTRLSIL.

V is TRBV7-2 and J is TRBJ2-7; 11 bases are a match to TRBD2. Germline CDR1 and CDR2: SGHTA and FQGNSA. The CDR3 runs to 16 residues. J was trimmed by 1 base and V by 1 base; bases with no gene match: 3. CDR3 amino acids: CASSLEGTSGSYEQYF. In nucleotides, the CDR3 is TGTGCCAGCAGCTTAGAGGGGACTAGCGGTTCCTACGAGCAGTACTTC.

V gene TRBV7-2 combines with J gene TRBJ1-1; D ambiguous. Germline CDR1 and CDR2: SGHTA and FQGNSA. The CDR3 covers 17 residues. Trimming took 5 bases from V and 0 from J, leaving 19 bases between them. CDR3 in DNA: TGTGCCAGCAGCCTTGGCGTCTTGACACCCATGAACACTGAAGCTTTCTTT. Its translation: CASSLGVLTPMNTEAFF.

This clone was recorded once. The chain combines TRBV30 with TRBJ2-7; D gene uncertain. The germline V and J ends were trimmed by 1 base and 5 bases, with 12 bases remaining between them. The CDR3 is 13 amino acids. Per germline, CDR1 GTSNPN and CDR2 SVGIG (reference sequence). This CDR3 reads CAWSDYTPHEQYF. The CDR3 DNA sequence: TGTGCCTGGAGTGATTATACCCCCCACGAGCAGTACTTC.

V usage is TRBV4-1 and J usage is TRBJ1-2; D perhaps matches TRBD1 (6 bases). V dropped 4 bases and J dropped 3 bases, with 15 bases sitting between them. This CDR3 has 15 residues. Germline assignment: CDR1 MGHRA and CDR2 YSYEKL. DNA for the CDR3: TGCGCCAGCAGCCGACCTTCGGCAGGGGACTATGGCTACACCTTC. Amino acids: CASSRPSAGDYGYTF.

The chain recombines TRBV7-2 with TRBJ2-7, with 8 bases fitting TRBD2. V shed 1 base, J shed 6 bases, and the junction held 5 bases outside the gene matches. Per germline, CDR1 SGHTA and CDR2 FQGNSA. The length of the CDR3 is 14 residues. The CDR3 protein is CASSLVSGSGEQYF. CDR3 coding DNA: TGTGCCAGCAGCTTAGTGAGCGGGAGCGGCGAGCAGTACTTC.

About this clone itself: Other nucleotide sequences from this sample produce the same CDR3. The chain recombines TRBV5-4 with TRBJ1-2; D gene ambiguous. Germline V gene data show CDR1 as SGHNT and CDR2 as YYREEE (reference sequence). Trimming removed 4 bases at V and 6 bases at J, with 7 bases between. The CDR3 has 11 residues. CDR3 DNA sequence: TGTGCCAGCAGCCCCGGGAATGGCTACACCTTC. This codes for CASSPGNGYTF.

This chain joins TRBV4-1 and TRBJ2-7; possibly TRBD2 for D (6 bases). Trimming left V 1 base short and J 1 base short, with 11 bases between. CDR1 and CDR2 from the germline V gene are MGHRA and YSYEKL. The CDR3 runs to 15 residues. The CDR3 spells CASSQGWGESYEQYF. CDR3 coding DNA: TGCGCCAGCAGCCAAGGCTGGGGGGAATCCTACGAGCAGTACTTC.

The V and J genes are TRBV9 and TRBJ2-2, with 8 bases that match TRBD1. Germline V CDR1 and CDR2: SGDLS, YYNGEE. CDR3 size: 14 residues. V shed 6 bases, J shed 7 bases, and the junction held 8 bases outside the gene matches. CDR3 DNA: TGTGCCAGCAAGACAGGGGATGACCACGGGGAGCTGTTTTTT. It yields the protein CASKTGDDHGELFF.

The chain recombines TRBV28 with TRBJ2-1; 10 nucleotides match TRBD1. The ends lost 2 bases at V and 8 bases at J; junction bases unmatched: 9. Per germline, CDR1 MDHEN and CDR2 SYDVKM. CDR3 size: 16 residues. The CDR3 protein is CASSLHPGQGKDEQFF. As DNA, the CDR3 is TGTGCCAGCAGTTTACATCCGGGACAGGGGAAGGATGAGCAGTTCTTC.